One and the same sample provided the 25 T cell receptor beta chains below, sequenced in a study of OX40 agonist ivuxolimab in advanced cancers. Using immunoSEQ multiplex PCR, the repertoire was profiled, and TCRdb retains in-frame clones only, with some absent. Here the sample spans about 45,000 clones, around 84% being singletons. Sequenced material: CD4+ or CD8+ T cells sorted from blood, taken in a trial of the OX40 agonist ivuxolimab. The receptors come from an adult with an advanced solid tumor such as melanoma, head and neck, liver or kidney cancer.

Comment on this clone: Relative to the germline gene, one junction end is altered; a read error may explain this. The chain recombines TRBV7-9 with TRBJ2-2; a weak D match, TRBD1 (7 bases). The germline V gene encodes CDR1 SEHNR and CDR2 FQNEAQ (reference sequence). This CDR3 region has 12 residues. DNA for the CDR3: TGTGCCAGCAGCTTAGCCCAGGGGGGGCTGTTTTTT. Its protein is CASSLAQGGLFF.

V usage is TRBV6-5 and J usage is TRBJ2-7, with D possibly TRBD1 on 5 matching bases. Deletions cut 1 base from V and 2 bases from J, with 6 bases between. Germline V gene data show CDR1 as MNHEY and CDR2 as SVGAGI. The CDR3 sequence is 13 residues long. The CDR3 spells CASSYFRAYEQYF. For the CDR3, the DNA is TGTGCCAGCAGTTACTTCAGGGCCTACGAGCAGTACTTC.

The chain has TRBV5-6 and TRBJ2-4, with 8 bases aligning to TRBD1. The ends lost 3 bases at V and 7 bases at J; junction bases unmatched: 6. The germline V gene has CDR1 SGHDT and CDR2 YYEEEE. The CDR3 covers 14 residues. This CDR3 reads CASSSGQGWNIQYF. The CDR3 DNA reads TGTGCCAGCAGCTCCGGACAGGGCTGGAACATTCAGTACTTC.

This chain uses TRBV7-9 with TRBJ2-6; 8 bases line up with TRBD1. The CDR3 is 18 residues long. Unmatched junction bases numbered 9, after V lost 5 bases and J lost 0 bases. Germline CDR1 and CDR2: SEHNR and FQNEAQ (reference sequence). The CDR3 region is CASSVPGQVSSGANVLTF. CDR3 DNA sequence: TGTGCCAGCAGCGTCCCGGGACAGGTTAGCTCTGGGGCCAACGTCCTGACTTTC.

This chain connects TRBV10-2 to TRBJ1-6, with D perhaps matching TRBD1 (5 bases). The CDR3 length is 15 residues. With 0 bases removed from V and 10 bases from J, the gap between germline ends came to 13 bases. Germline values: CDR1 WSHSY, CDR2 SAAADI. The CDR3 reads CASSESGGEYSPLHF. CDR3 nucleotides: TGCGCCAGCAGTGAGTCGGGGGGAGAGTACTCACCCCTCCACTTT.

The V call is TRBV27, the J call TRBJ1-2, with D perhaps matching TRBD1 (6 bases). The germline gives CDR1 MNHEY, CDR2 SMNVEV (reference sequence). The CDR3 spans 15 residues. V was pared by 6 bases and J by 8 bases, with 22 bases between. CDR3 nucleotides: TGTGCCAGCAGGATGGCGGATAGGGGGATTTGGGGCTACACCTTC. Its protein product is CASRMADRGIWGYTF.

The sample holds one count of this clone. The chain is built from TRBV2 and TRBJ1-5; D might be TRBD1 (5 bases). The CDR3 is made up of 13 amino acids. V was cut by 10 bases and J by 4 bases, with 14 bases left in between. Germline CDR1 and CDR2: SNHLY and FYNNEI. Here the CDR3 reads CATQDRSNQPQHF. The CDR3 coding sequence is TGTGCCACCCAAGACAGAAGTAATCAGCCCCAGCATTTT.

The V call is TRBV9, the J call TRBJ2-7; D is ambiguous. The CDR3 consists of 12 residues. V lost 0 bases and J lost 6, with 7 bases in between. Germline lookup yields CDR1 SGDLS and CDR2 YYNGEE. CDR3 loop: CASSVDGREQYF. In nucleotides, the CDR3 is TGTGCCAGCAGCGTAGACGGTCGCGAGCAGTACTTC.

The chain couples TRBV5-1 to TRBJ1-1, with 8 bases fitting TRBD1. This CDR3 contains 14 residues. V shed 4 bases and J 6 bases; nucleotides not matched to a gene: 8. CDR1 SGHRS and CDR2 YFSETQ come from the germline V gene. The CDR3: CASSAWTGNPEAFF. The DNA of the CDR3 is TGCGCCAGCAGCGCCTGGACAGGGAATCCTGAAGCTTTCTTT. Drawing the rest from reference TRBV5-1 and TRBJ1-1, the complete variable domain is KAGVTQTPRYLIKTRGQQVTLSCSPISGHRSVSWYQQTPGQGLQFLFEYFSETQRNKGNFPGRFSGRQFSNSRSEMNVSTLELGDSALYLCASSAWTGNPEAFFGQGTRLTVV.

This chain links TRBV14 with TRBJ1-1; unclear D gene. With 1 base removed from V and 11 bases from J, the gap between germline ends came to 11 bases. CDR3 size: 12 residues. Germline CDR1 and CDR2: SGHDN and FVKESK. CDR3: CASSQVSREAFF. The CDR3 nucleotides are TGTGCCAGCAGCCAAGTTTCTCGTGAGGCTTTCTTT.

This clone was seen once. The rearrangement links TRBV2 to TRBJ2-1, with D perhaps matching TRBD2 (6 bases). CDR3 size: 14 residues. With 1 base removed from V and 8 bases from J, the gap between germline ends came to 12 bases. Germline V lookup: CDR1 SNHLY, CDR2 FYNNEI. CDR3 residues: CASSEVDGSHEQFF. CDR3 DNA sequence: TGTGCCAGCAGTGAAGTGGACGGGAGCCATGAGCAGTTCTTC.

This clone is deemed medium-sized. The chain carries TRBV21-1 and TRBJ1-4; TRBD1 is the table's D call, not checked against the DNA. TRBV21-1 is assigned pseudogene status. The CDR3 sequence is 14 residues long. CDR3 in DNA: TGTGCCAGCCGGGGACAGGCCGGAAATGAAAAACTGTTTTTT. Protein sequence: CASRGQAGNEKLFF.

This chain uses TRBV6-1 with TRBJ2-7; 8 bases are a match to TRBD2. Losses at the gene ends were 6 bases for V and 3 bases for J; bases not matched to a gene: 10. The CDR3 length is 15 residues. Germline V gives CDR1 MNHNS, CDR2 SASEGT. The CDR3 reads CASSPEVGRVYEQYF. In nucleotides, the CDR3 is TGTGCCAGCAGCCCCGAGGTCGGGAGGGTCTACGAGCAGTACTTC.

The gene calls are TRBV9 and TRBJ2-5; 7 bases fit TRBD2. Germline assignment: CDR1 SGDLS and CDR2 YYNGEE. V shed 3 bases and J 3 bases; nucleotides not matched to a gene: 14. The CDR3 runs 17 residues. CDR3 region: CASSGPLADVIEETQYF. CDR3 nucleotide sequence: TGTGCCAGCAGCGGACCTCTAGCGGATGTAATCGAAGAGACCCAGTACTTC. Drawing the rest from reference TRBV9 and TRBJ2-5, the complete variable domain is DSGVTQTPKHLITATGQRVTLRCSPRSGDLSVYWYQQSLDQGLQFLIQYYNGEERAKGNILERFSAQQFPDLHSELNLSSLELGDSALYFCASSGPLADVIEETQYFGPGTRLLVL.

In its sample, this clone ranks as large. The genes are TRBV28 and TRBJ1-5; 7 nucleotides line up with TRBD1. Per germline, CDR1 MDHEN and CDR2 SYDVKM. The CDR3 extends over 17 amino acids. V gave up 8 bases and J gave up 0 bases; unmatched junction bases: 13. As DNA, the CDR3 is TGTGCCAGCGGAACCTTCACAGGGGACCATAGCAATCAGCCCCAGCATTTT. The encoded protein is CASGTFTGDHSNQPQHF.

This sequence joins TRBV11-3 and TRBJ1-1; no definite D call. CDR1 SGHNT and CDR2 YENEEA come from the germline V gene. Trimming cost V 5 bases and J 2 bases, with 12 bases left between them. This CDR3 is built from 14 residues. As DNA, the CDR3 is TGTGCCAGCAGCCCTAGTCCTGTAAACACTGAAGCTTTCTTT. Amino acids: CASSPSPVNTEAFF.

This chain connects TRBV27 to TRBJ2-2; no reliable D call. This CDR3 comprises 15 residues. V was pared by 4 bases and J by 8 bases, with 17 bases between. Germline V gene lookup returns CDR1 MNHEY and CDR2 SMNVEV (reference sequence). The CDR3 DNA reads as TGTGCCAGCAGTTCCTCGGACCCGGCCGGAGGGGAGCTGTTTTTT. Translation gives CASSSSDPAGGELFF.

The V gene is TRBV28, the J gene TRBJ1-2, with D possibly matching TRBD1 (5 bases). V dropped 4 bases and J dropped 7 bases, with 22 bases sitting between them. There are 16 residues in the CDR3. The germline V gene has CDR1 MDHEN and CDR2 SYDVKM. DNA of the CDR3: TGTGCCAGCAGTTCCAGAGTAAAGAGGGGAGTGGGTGGCTACACCTTC. Translation: CASSSRVKRGVGGYTF.

The V call is TRBV19, the J call TRBJ1-5; TRBD1 matches 12 bases. Germline V gene data show CDR1 as LNHDA and CDR2 as SQIVND (reference sequence). The CDR3 is 15 amino acids. Unmatched junction bases numbered 3, after V lost 4 bases and J lost 5 bases. This CDR3 reads CASSTGTGGYQPQHF. In nucleotides, the CDR3 is TGTGCCAGTAGTACCGGGACAGGGGGCTATCAGCCCCAGCATTTT.

V gene TRBV7-2 combines with J gene TRBJ2-5; D not resolved. This CDR3 comprises 14 residues. Deletions cut 6 bases from V and 0 bases from J, with 11 bases between. CDR1 is SGHTA, CDR2 FQGNSA, per germline. This chain's CDR3 is CASREFPYQETQYF. The CDR3 DNA sequence: TGTGCCAGCAGAGAGTTCCCCTACCAAGAGACCCAGTACTTC. The entire variable domain, with the rest obtained from reference TRBV7-2 and TRBJ2-5, is as follows: GAGVSQSPSNKVTEKGKDVELRCDPISGHTALYWYRQSLGQGLEFLIYFQGNSAPDKSGLPSDRFSAERTGGSVSTLTIQRTQQEDSAVYLCASREFPYQETQYFGPGTRLLVL.

The chain combines TRBV6-6 with TRBJ1-1, with TRBD1 as a possible D gene (5 bases). Trimming took off 2 bases at V and 5 bases at J, with 15 bases between the two ends. Germline V gene lookup returns CDR1 MNHNY and CDR2 SVGAGI (reference sequence). The CDR3 covers 15 residues. The CDR3 region is CASSYRQGGYTEAFF. The CDR3 coding sequence is TGTGCCAGCAGTTACCGGCAGGGAGGATATACTGAAGCTTTCTTT.

The chain carries TRBV2 and TRBJ2-1; no reliable D call. The CDR3 is made up of 11 amino acids. CDR1 is SNHLY, CDR2 FYNNEI, per germline. Trimming took 5 bases from V and 10 from J, leaving 9 bases between them. Here the CDR3 reads CASSPLMEQFF. For the CDR3, the DNA is TGTGCCAGCAGTCCGCTGATGGAGCAGTTCTTC.

This clone was found a few times. The chain carries TRBV19 and TRBJ1-2; no clear D gene. The CDR3 loop spans 13 amino acids. V gave up 6 bases and J gave up 3 bases, with 11 bases separating them. Germline loops: CDR1 LNHDA, CDR2 SQIVND (reference sequence). CDR3 residues: CASRPDADYGYTF. The DNA of the CDR3 is TGTGCCAGTAGGCCGGACGCGGACTATGGCTACACCTTC.

The V and J genes are TRBV27 and TRBJ2-7; D unresolved. V shed 0 bases and J shed 2 bases, with 8 bases lying between them. Germline V lookup: CDR1 MNHEY, CDR2 SMNVEV (reference sequence). The CDR3 extends over 14 amino acids. The CDR3 sequence: CASSLSDGTYEQYF. In DNA form, the CDR3 reads TGTGCCAGCAGTTTATCGGACGGAACCTACGAGCAGTACTTC.

This chain joins TRBV11-3 and TRBJ1-1; D gene unclear. Germline loops: CDR1 SGHNT, CDR2 YENEEA. This CDR3 contains 13 residues. V was cut by 4 bases and J by 3 bases, with 9 bases left in between. CDR3 amino acids: CASSSAGYTEAFF. The CDR3 DNA is TGTGCCAGCAGCTCAGCAGGATACACTGAAGCTTTCTTT.